These T cell receptor beta chains were read from a single sample in a study of blood T cell repertoires in COVID-19. The assay was immunoSEQ multiplex PCR, and TCRdb's table has in-frame clones only and misses some. The sample shows 120,000 to 150,000 clones, about 80% of them seen only once. Material: peripheral blood. These receptors all come from a human donor in a cohort sampled during active COVID-19. Each CDR3 is given with its conserved first and last residue. Fields, in order: V gene, J gene, CDR3 protein.

V: TRBV4-1
J: TRBJ2-2
CDR3: CASSQDTSGGVNTGELFF

V: TRBV13
J: TRBJ2-5
CDR3: CASSSGTGNQETQYF

V: TRBV28
J: TRBJ2-2
CDR3: CASRQNMRHPYSNTGELFF

V: TRBV28
J: TRBJ1-5
CDR3: CASSLSGASNQPQHF

V: TRBV2
J: TRBJ2-7
CDR3: CASGKLQGAVYEQYF

V: TRBV5-1
J: TRBJ1-5
CDR3: CASSFGGGSQPQHF

V: TRBV5-1
J: TRBJ1-4
CDR3: CASSPDRDGQKLFF

V: TRBV9
J: TRBJ1-2
CDR3: CASSVDRYYGYTF

V: TRBV29-1
J: TRBJ2-5
CDR3: CSVEPGETQYF

V: TRBV28
J: TRBJ1-2
CDR3: CASSSASSYTF

V: TRBV27
J: TRBJ2-7
CDR3: CASRMTGTYEQYF

V: TRBV5-5
J: TRBJ1-6
CDR3: CASSGSGDHNSPLHF

V: TRBV11-2
J: TRBJ1-4
CDR3: CASSRGQTATNEKLFF

V: TRBV4-2
J: TRBJ2-2
CDR3: CASSQAGIGDGELFF

V: TRBV28
J: TRBJ2-7
CDR3: CASSRGPSYEQYF

V: TRBV28
J: TRBJ2-5
CDR3: CASSFSGLAGGTQYF